The clone carrying this T cell receptor (beta chain) was detected ten times or more. Described treatment: PENTA 11 planned treatment interruption arm or continuous ART arm. The data belong to a study of HIV-infected children after antiretroviral therapy interruption. The ends lost 0 bases at V and 2 bases at J; junction bases unmatched: 3. The germline gives CDR1 SGDLS, CDR2 YYNGEE. This CDR3 region has 16 residues. RNA-based 3' RACE libraries used unique molecular identifiers. TCRdb processed the 3' RACE reads anew with MiXCR; each CDR3 protein has one entry. The sample lists more than 85,000 distinct CDR3 sequences; roughly 6.4% were seen once.

This receptor was identified in a pool of human donors with HIV. The genes are TRBV9 and TRBJ2-3, with 10 bases lining up with TRBD2. The sample in question was CD45RA+ CD4+ T cells from PBMCs, pooled from several time points, obtained from a donor given antiretroviral therapy, either interrupted or continuous. As for subset: naive CD4+ CD45RA+ CD45RO- T cells. The CDR3 loop is CASSVELAGITDTQYF. DNA of the CDR3: TGTGCCAGCAGCGTAGAACTAGCGGGGATCACAGATACGCAGTATTTT. The complete variable domain, with remaining parts taken from reference TRBV9 and TRBJ2-3, reads DSGVTQTPKHLITATGQRVTLRCSPRSGDLSVYWYQQSLDQGLQFLIQYYNGEERAKGNILERFSAQQFPDLHSELNLSSLELGDSALYFCASSVELAGITDTQYFGPGTRLTVL.